The source of this T cell receptor beta chain is a study of T cell changes during pregnancy in multiple sclerosis. This CDR3 is built from 14 residues. Libraries were prepared by immunoSEQ multiplex PCR; TCRdb keeps only in-frame clonotypes and omits some of them. The sample lists tens of thousands of clones; around 90% were seen once. The sample was peripheral blood, taken in the third trimester of pregnancy. The chain recombines TRBV21-1 with TRBJ2-7; TRBD2 is the table's D call, not checked against the DNA. TRBV21-1 is shown as a pseudogene. The source of this sequence is a female donor in good health, enrolled as a control in a pregnancy study. The CDR3 protein is CASSITSGAYEQYF. The CDR3 DNA is TGTGCCAGCAGCATCACCAGCGGGGCCTACGAGCAGTACTTC.